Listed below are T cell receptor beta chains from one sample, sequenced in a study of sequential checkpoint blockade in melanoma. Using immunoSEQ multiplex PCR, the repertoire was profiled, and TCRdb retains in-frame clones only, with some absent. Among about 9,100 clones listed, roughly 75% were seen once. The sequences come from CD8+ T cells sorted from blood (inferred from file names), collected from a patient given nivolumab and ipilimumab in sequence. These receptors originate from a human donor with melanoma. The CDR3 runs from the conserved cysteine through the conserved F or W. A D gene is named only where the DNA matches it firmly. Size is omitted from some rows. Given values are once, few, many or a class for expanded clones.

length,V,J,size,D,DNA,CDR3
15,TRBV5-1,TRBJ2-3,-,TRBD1,TGCGCCAGCAGCTGGGGCCAGGGGGATACAGATACGCAGTATTTT,CASSWGQGDTDTQYF
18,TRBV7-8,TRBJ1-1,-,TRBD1,TGTGCCAGCAGCTTCCCGAAGACAGGGGGTTCTCGGGACACTGAAGCTTTCTTT,CASSFPKTGGSRDTEAFF
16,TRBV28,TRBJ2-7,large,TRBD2,TGTGACGAAACCTCTAACGGGAGGGCCAGTCCTTACGAGCAGTACTTC,CDETSNGRASPYEQYF
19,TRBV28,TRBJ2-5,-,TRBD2,TGTGCCAGCAGTTTGGGGGTTTCGACTAGCGGGAGGGCCCCTTTGGAGCAGTACTTC,CASSLGVSTSGRAPLEQYF
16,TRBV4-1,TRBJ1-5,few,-,TGCGCCAGCAGCCAAATTGGACAGTATAGCAATCAGCCCCAGCATTTT,CASSQIGQYSNQPQHF
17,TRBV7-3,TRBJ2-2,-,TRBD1,TGTGCCAGCAGCTTAAGGTTCGGCGCAGGGGGCTACGGGGAGCTGTTTTTT,CASSLRFGAGGYGELFF
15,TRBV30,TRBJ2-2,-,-,TGTGCCTGGAGTGCAGGACAGACAGATAACGGGGAGCTGTTTTTT,CAWSAGQTDNGELFF
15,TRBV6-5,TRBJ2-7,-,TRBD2,TGTGCCAGCAGATCTCAGGGCGGGAGCTCCTACGAGCAGTACTTC,CASRSQGGSSYEQYF
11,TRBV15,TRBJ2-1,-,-,TGTGCCACCAGCATACTCTATGAGCAGTTCTTC,CATSILYEQFF
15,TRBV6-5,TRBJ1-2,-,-,TGTGCCAGCAGTTACGGGAGACTGCTTAACTATGGCTACACCTTC,CASSYGRLLNYGYTF
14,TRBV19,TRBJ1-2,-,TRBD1,TGTGCCAGTAGTCCAGGGACAGAGACTTATGGCTACACCTTC,CASSPGTETYGYTF
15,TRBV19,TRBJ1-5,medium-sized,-,TGTGCCAGTGGCTTCGGAGATTATAGCAATCAGCCCCAGCATTTT,CASGFGDYSNQPQHF